A single sample is the source of the 26 T cell receptor beta chains below, sequenced in a study of cytomegalovirus exposure and HLA in healthy donors. The study ran its PCR with 60 Vbeta and 13 Jbeta primers. Libraries were prepared by immunoSEQ multiplex PCR; TCRdb keeps only in-frame clonotypes and omits some of them. This table holds under 150,000 clones, approximately 70% found once. The sequenced material came from PBMCs. These receptors originate from a woman in her thirties or forties in good health and CMV-seronegative.

This clone was picked up one time. The chain is built from TRBV9 and TRBJ2-1, with 8 nucleotides matching TRBD2. This CDR3 spans 16 amino acids. Germline CDR1 SGDLS, CDR2 YYNGEE. Germline trimming cut 0 bases from V and 9 bases from J; bases unmatched to any gene: 11. In DNA form, the CDR3 reads TGTGCCAGCAGCGTAGAAGGCGGGGGGCAGGATGGTGAGCAGTTCTTC. Translated, it gives CASSVEGGGQDGEQFF.

This clone was seen only once. This chain's CDR3 is CASSEGIAGETQYF. CDR3 coding DNA: TGTGCCAGCAGTGAAGGAATAGCGGGGGAAACCCAGTACTTC. The V and J genes are TRBV6-1 and TRBJ2-5, with TRBD2 matching over 9 bases. The CDR3 spans 14 residues. CDR1 and CDR2 (germline): MNHNS, SASEGT. V was clipped by 1 base and J by 8 bases; unmatched bases: 5.

Only a few counts were recorded for this clone. The V gene is TRBV5-6, the J gene TRBJ1-5, with 7 bases fitting TRBD1. With V trimmed by 1 base and J by 6 bases, 7 bases remained unmatched. CDR3 length: 15 amino acids. The germline gives CDR1 SGHDT, CDR2 YYEEEE. The CDR3 sequence is CASSLRQGQSQPQHF. The DNA of the CDR3 is TGTGCCAGCAGCTTGCGACAGGGACAGAGTCAGCCCCAGCATTTT.

The rearrangement uses TRBV2 and TRBJ1-1, with D possibly matching TRBD1 (5 bases). V shed 2 bases and J shed 1 base, with 17 bases lying between them. This CDR3 has 17 amino acids. Looked up from germline, CDR1 is SNHLY and CDR2 is FYNNEI. DNA for the CDR3: TGTGCCAGCAGTGAAATGTGGGGCAGGGCCAGGAACACTGAAGCTTTCTTT. It translates to CASSEMWGRARNTEAFF.

CDR3 nucleotides: TGTGCCAGCAGTGTGGGGACAGAGACTAATCAGCCCCAGCATTTT. Encoded protein: CASSVGTETNQPQHF. The chain carries TRBV2 and TRBJ1-5; the match to TRBD1 covers 7 bases. J was trimmed by 4 bases and V by 4 bases; bases with no gene match: 7. Germline lookup yields CDR1 SNHLY and CDR2 FYNNEI. The CDR3 has 15 residues.

The chain is built from TRBV6-5 and TRBJ1-1; tentative D call: TRBD1 (5 bases). Germline assignment: CDR1 MNHEY and CDR2 SVGAGI. There are 13 residues in the CDR3. With 10 bases removed from V and 6 bases from J, the gap between germline ends came to 18 bases. In nucleotides, the CDR3 is TGTGCCACCACACCGCCAGGGTTCCCTGAAGCTTTCTTT. Translating it yields CATTPPGFPEAFF.

The table lists this clone with a few counts. The chain joins TRBV6-5 to TRBJ2-3, with 13 bases identical to TRBD2. Trimming cost V 7 bases and J 7 bases; bases outside gene matches: 5. The CDR3 spans 14 residues. The germline V gene has CDR1 MNHEY and CDR2 SVGAGI. CDR3: CASIGTSGANTQYF. In DNA, the CDR3 is TGTGCCAGCATCGGGACTAGCGGGGCAAATACGCAGTATTTT.

The rearrangement links TRBV27 to TRBJ2-3; TRBD2 matches 12 bases. Trimming cost V 5 bases and J 4 bases; bases outside gene matches: 16. Looked up from germline, CDR1 is MNHEY and CDR2 is SMNVEV (reference sequence). This CDR3 is built from 19 residues. CDR3: CASSPTTPLGLAGSDTQYF. The CDR3 DNA reads as TGTGCCAGCAGTCCCACGACCCCCCTCGGACTAGCGGGATCAGATACGCAGTATTTT.

The chain joins TRBV11-2 to TRBJ2-7, with 7 bases matching TRBD1. Per germline, CDR1 SGHAT and CDR2 FQNNGV. J lost 3 bases, V lost 5 bases, and 7 bases had no gene match. This CDR3 contains 14 residues. The CDR3 nucleotides are TGTGCCAGCAGCCGATGGGACAGTAACTACGAGCAGTACGTC. It encodes CASSRWDSNYEQYV.

This sequence joins TRBV5-1 and TRBJ2-5; D not resolved. Per germline, CDR1 SGHRS and CDR2 YFSETQ. Trimming removed 3 bases from V and 3 bases from J, with 15 bases in between. The CDR3 runs to 15 residues. CDR3 loop: CASSSRVITEETQYF. Here the CDR3 DNA reads TGCGCCAGCAGCTCACGGGTAATAACTGAAGAGACCCAGTACTTC.

The chain is built from TRBV4-3 and TRBJ2-1, with D tentatively TRBD2 (6 bases). CDR3 length equals 16 residues. The V gene's germline CDR1 is LGHNA and CDR2 YSLEER. Between the trimmed V and J ends, which lost 4 bases and 3 bases, there was a span of 16 bases. In nucleotides, the CDR3 is TGCGCCAGCAGCCCAGGAAATGGGCGGGGCTACAATGAGCAGTTCTTC. Residues: CASSPGNGRGYNEQFF.

The chain carries TRBV7-2 and TRBJ1-1; TRBD1 might be the D (5 bases). Germline values: CDR1 SGHTA, CDR2 FQGNSA. The CDR3 runs to 13 residues. V was clipped by 5 bases and J by 11 bases, with 18 bases between them. CDR3 in amino acids: CASSPQGATFAFF. CDR3 nucleotides: TGTGCCAGCAGCCCCCAAGGGGCCACTTTTGCTTTCTTT.

The chain combines TRBV2 with TRBJ1-1, with 9 bases identical to TRBD1. Germline loops: CDR1 SNHLY, CDR2 FYNNEI. The CDR3 is made up of 12 amino acids. CDR3 DNA sequence: TGTCCTACAGGGGGCGTTCGCACTGAAGCTTTCTTT. The encoded protein is CPTGGVRTEAFF.

This clone is large within its sample. The J gene is TRBJ2-1, the V gene TRBV6-5, with D possibly being TRBD1 (5 bases). V was pared by 2 bases and J by 4 bases, with 12 bases between. The germline V gene encodes CDR1 MNHEY and CDR2 SVGAGI. The CDR3 loop spans 15 amino acids. This chain's CDR3 is CASSYGQGAYNEQFF. CDR3 in DNA: TGTGCCAGCAGTTACGGGCAGGGTGCATACAATGAGCAGTTCTTC.

About this clone: Distinct nucleotide sequences in the sample also encode this CDR3. The chain is built from TRBV20-1 and TRBJ2-5; D not certain. Germline V gene lookup returns CDR1 DFQATT and CDR2 SNEGSKA (reference sequence). There are 10 residues in the CDR3. The V gene lost 6 bases and the J gene lost 1 base, with 3 bases spanning the gap. The CDR3 DNA reads TGCAGTGCCAGCCAAGAGACCCAGTACTTC. It yields the protein CSASQETQYF.

The rearrangement links TRBV4-2 to TRBJ1-2; D uncertain. Germline V gives CDR1 LGHNA, CDR2 YNFKEQ. The CDR3 length is 15 residues. V lost 0 bases and J lost 6, with 14 bases in between. CDR3 in DNA: TGTGCCAGCAGCCAAGAGGTGACGGGAAGGGATGGCTACACCTTC. Translated: CASSQEVTGRDGYTF.

This chain joins TRBV9 and TRBJ2-3; D might be TRBD1 (5 bases). The CDR3 is 14 residues long. The V and J ends lost 0 bases and 5 bases respectively, with 10 bases between them. The germline V gene encodes CDR1 SGDLS and CDR2 YYNGEE. For the CDR3, the DNA is TGTGCCAGCAGCGTAGAAGGGGTGAAAGATACGCAGTATTTT. Translating gives CASSVEGVKDTQYF.

This clone was detected once. V is TRBV7-8 and J is TRBJ2-2; 7 bases align to TRBD1. Trimming at V came to 7 bases and at J to 0 bases, leaving 5 bases not matched to a gene. CDR1 is SGHVS, CDR2 FQNEAQ, per germline. The CDR3 totals 15 residues. The CDR3 region is CASIGDSANTGELFF. The CDR3 nucleotides are TGTGCCAGCATCGGGGACAGCGCGAACACCGGGGAGCTGTTTTTT.

The chain has TRBV28 and TRBJ1-3; D gene ambiguous. CDR3 size: 14 residues. Between the trimmed V and J ends, which lost 7 bases and 0 bases, there was a span of 10 bases. Germline CDR1 and CDR2: MDHEN and SYDVKM. The CDR3 region is CASTRGVSGNTIYF. In DNA, the CDR3 is TGTGCCAGCACCCGCGGGGTCTCTGGAAACACCATATATTTT.

The chain uses TRBV4-1 and TRBJ2-3, with 10 bases lining up with TRBD2. With V trimmed by 5 bases and J by 6 bases, 8 bases remained unmatched. Germline CDR1 reads MGHRA; CDR2 reads YSYEKL. The CDR3 spans 15 residues. CDR3 nucleotide sequence: TGCGCCAGCAGCTCGGAGCGGGGGGGTGGGGATACGCAGTATTTT. Encoded protein: CASSSERGGGDTQYF.

The chain employs TRBV7-9 and TRBJ2-5, with 8 bases aligning to TRBD2. This CDR3 is 14 amino acids long. Trimming took 5 bases from V and 4 from J; bases not matched to a gene: 6. Germline CDR1 and CDR2: SEHNR and FQNEAQ (reference sequence). The CDR3 loop reads CASSQDRGGETQYF. CDR3 bases: TGTGCCAGCAGCCAGGACCGGGGGGGAGAGACCCAGTACTTC.

The genes are TRBV28 and TRBJ2-5; D gene ambiguous. Germline V lookup: CDR1 MDHEN, CDR2 SYDVKM. Trimming took 3 bases from V and 5 from J, leaving 13 bases between them. There are 14 residues in the CDR3. The CDR3 DNA follows: TGTGCCAGCAGTTTTGGCCCCTCTCCGGAGACCCAGTACTTC. Its translation is CASSFGPSPETQYF.

This sequence joins TRBV5-1 and TRBJ2-5; 9 bases align to TRBD2. CDR3 size: 14 residues. Trimming cost V 4 bases and J 3 bases; bases outside gene matches: 4. CDR1 and CDR2 from the germline V gene are SGHRS and YFSETQ. The CDR3 bases are TGCGCCAGCAGCCTCGTAGCGGGGGAAGAGACCCAGTACTTC. This codes for CASSLVAGEETQYF.

The V call is TRBV7-9, the J call TRBJ2-1; TRBD1 matches 9 bases. There are 17 residues in the CDR3. Per germline, CDR1 SEHNR and CDR2 FQNEAQ (reference sequence). J was trimmed by 8 bases and V by 5 bases; bases with no gene match: 16. CDR3 nucleotides: TGTGCCAGCAGCGCAAGCCCCGGGACAGGGTTTATCGATGAGCAGTTCTTC. As protein: CASSASPGTGFIDEQFF.

A few counts support this clone. The rearrangement joins TRBV2 to TRBJ1-6; the match to TRBD1 covers 12 bases. The CDR3 consists of 15 residues. V lost 3 bases and J lost 11; bases outside the gene matches: 5. Germline assignment: CDR1 SNHLY and CDR2 FYNNEI. For the CDR3, the DNA is TGTGCCAGCAGTGAGGGGACAGGGGGCCGTGCACCCCTCCACTTT. Its protein product is CASSEGTGGRAPLHF. The whole variable domain, remainder taken from reference TRBV2 and TRBJ1-6, is EPEVTQTPSHQVTQMGQEVILRCVPISNHLYFYWYRQILGQKVEFLVSFYNNEISEKSEIFDDQFSVERPDGSNFTLKIRSTKLEDSAMYFCASSEGTGGRAPLHFGNGTRLTVT.

A single count supports this clone. The chain combines TRBV5-4 with TRBJ2-1; the match to TRBD1 covers 9 bases. V shed 4 bases and J 6 bases; nucleotides not matched to a gene: 8. The CDR3 is 15 residues long. Germline-derived CDR1 and CDR2 are SGHNT and YYREEE (reference sequence). The CDR3 loop is CASSEGQGYVNEQFF. The CDR3 DNA is TGTGCCAGCAGCGAGGGACAGGGTTATGTCAATGAGCAGTTCTTC.